This TCR beta chain was observed in a study of blood T cell repertoires in COVID-19. As regards this clone: The same CDR3 can be traced to other DNA sequences in this sample.

In the authors' workflow: Reference gene primers were amplified, and this amplification served to estimate nucleated cell counts. Data came from immunoSEQ multiplex PCR; TCRdb stores just in-frame clones and leaves some out. For V, J and clone size, that table is used; D and trimming come from the DNA. The table lists around 100,000 clones, 86% of them singletons, with 1.5% to 2% in the top ten. Material: peripheral blood. The receptor comes from a man older than 75 with acute or convalescent COVID-19.

As DNA, the CDR3 is TGTGCCAGCAGCTTAGGCCTAGGCCAAGAGACCCAGTACTTC. Protein sequence: CASSLGLGQETQYF. The chain recombines TRBV7-8 with TRBJ2-5; no clear D. Germline V gene data show CDR1 as SGHVS and CDR2 as FQNEAQ. V shed 1 base and J shed 1 base, with 7 bases lying between them. The CDR3 consists of 14 residues.